What follows is one TCR beta chain and its context. Data came from immunoSEQ multiplex PCR; TCRdb stores just in-frame clones and leaves some out. This sample has approximately 470,000 clones, with about nine tenths found just once. This sample was included in a study of blood T cell repertoires in COVID-19. Across the study: Whether acute or convalescent, the COVID-19 samples came from the United States, Italy and Spain.

The CDR3 consists of 14 residues. V shed 5 bases and J 10 bases; nucleotides not matched to a gene: 6. Germline V gives CDR1 SGHTA, CDR2 FQGNSA. This sequence was found in a woman under 30 who had recovered from COVID-19. The chain uses TRBV7-2 and TRBJ2-1; 12 nucleotides align to TRBD2. Material for sequencing was PBMCs or T cells enriched from blood (not recorded which). The CDR3 loop is CASSPLAGGREQFF. DNA of the CDR3: TGTGCCAGCAGCCCGCTAGCGGGGGGGCGAGAGCAGTTCTTC. Full variable domain (rest looked up from reference TRBV7-2 and TRBJ2-1): GAGVSQSPSNKVTEKGKDVELRCDPISGHTALYWYRQSLGQGLEFLIYFQGNSAPDKSGLPSDRFSAERTGGSVSTLTIQRTQQEDSAVYLCASSPLAGGREQFFGPGTRLTVL.